Below, 17 T cell receptor beta chains from the same sample are listed, as sequenced in a study of pediatric ulcerative colitis. Only in-frame clones appear in the TCRdb table, and some are missing; sequencing was by immunoSEQ multiplex PCR. The sample lists tens of thousands of clones; 65% to 80% were seen once. Rectal tissue came from one to two pinch biopsies taken at colonoscopy. Input material: gut tissue. These receptors all come from a boy younger than 18 with severe ulcerative colitis.

The rearrangement links TRBV6-5 to TRBJ2-7, with a tentative D call TRBD1 (6 bases). Per germline, CDR1 MNHEY and CDR2 SVGAGI. The CDR3 length is 11 residues. Trimming stripped 9 bases from V and 7 bases from J, with 13 bases between. The CDR3 is CASKHRDEQYF. CDR3 sequence (DNA): TGTGCCAGTAAGCACAGGGATGAGCAGTACTTC.

This clone was detected only a few times. V gene TRBV19 combines with J gene TRBJ1-5; D perhaps matches TRBD1 (5 bases). V was trimmed by 10 bases and J by 9 bases, leaving 16 bases between them. Looked up from germline, CDR1 is LNHDA and CDR2 is SQIVND (reference sequence). The CDR3 is made up of 12 amino acids. This chain's CDR3 is CATSGVRVPQHF. The CDR3 DNA reads TGTGCCACGTCGGGGGTACGGGTGCCCCAGCATTTT.

The chain links TRBV9 to TRBJ1-4, with D perhaps TRBD1 (6 bases). CDR1 is SGDLS, CDR2 YYNGEE, per germline. CDR3 length: 13 residues. V dropped 0 bases and J dropped 11 bases, with 11 bases sitting between them. The CDR3 sequence: CASSVGQADKLFF. CDR3 coding DNA: TGTGCCAGCAGCGTAGGACAGGCCGACAAACTGTTTTTT.

This chain links TRBV5-1 with TRBJ2-7; 7 nucleotides match TRBD1. The germline V gene has CDR1 SGHRS and CDR2 YFSETQ. This CDR3 spans 17 amino acids. V was pared by 2 bases and J by 0 bases, with 11 bases of the junction left unmatched. The chain's CDR3 is CASSLPDRDSSSYEQYF. CDR3 nucleotides: TGCGCCAGCAGCTTACCTGACCGGGACAGCAGCTCCTACGAGCAGTACTTC.

This clone was picked up a small number of times. The rearrangement links TRBV5-1 to TRBJ2-3; 7 positions match TRBD2. This CDR3 spans 15 amino acids. The germline V gene encodes CDR1 SGHRS and CDR2 YFSETQ. Losses at the gene ends were 4 bases for V and 1 base for J; bases not matched to a gene: 6. CDR3 amino acids: CASSHGGGGTDTQYF. The CDR3 DNA sequence: TGCGCCAGCAGCCACGGGGGAGGGGGCACAGATACGCAGTATTTT.

This sequence joins TRBV6-4 and TRBJ2-6; weak D call: TRBD2 (6 bases). This CDR3 has 16 residues. Germline CDR1 reads MRHNA; CDR2 reads SNTAGT. With 3 bases removed from V and 2 bases from J, the gap between germline ends came to 11 bases. Written as DNA, the CDR3 is TGTGCCAGCAGTGAGAGTTGGGGGGCTGGGGCCAACGTCCTGACTTTC. Amino acids: CASSESWGAGANVLTF.

The chain uses TRBV18 and TRBJ2-6, with TRBD1 matching over 10 bases. The length of the CDR3 is 18 residues. The J segment lost 4 bases and the V segment lost 5 bases, leaving 11 bases of the junction unmatched. The germline V gene encodes CDR1 KGHSH and CDR2 LQKENI. The CDR3 DNA follows: TGTGCCAGCTCATCAGACAGGGGGCTTCTATCCGGGGCCAACGTCCTGACTTTC. It encodes CASSSDRGLLSGANVLTF.

The chain is built from TRBV10-1 and TRBJ2-5; 10 bases align to TRBD2. V shed 6 bases, J shed 4 bases, and the junction held 8 bases outside the gene matches. The germline V gene encodes CDR1 WNHNN and CDR2 SYGVQD (reference sequence). The CDR3 is 15 residues long. For the CDR3, the DNA is TGCGCCAGCAGACCCGGACTAGCGGAGGGAGAGACCCAGTACTTC. This sequence encodes CASRPGLAEGETQYF.

The chain uses TRBV5-6 and TRBJ2-3; 10 bases map to TRBD2. CDR1 is SGHDT, CDR2 YYEEEE, per germline. This CDR3 is built from 18 residues. V shed 3 bases, J shed 6 bases, and the junction held 16 bases outside the gene matches. This chain's CDR3 is CASSSPGVAGGQRDTQYF. CDR3 DNA sequence: TGTGCCAGCAGCTCCCCGGGGGTAGCGGGGGGTCAGCGGGATACGCAGTATTTT.

CDR3 nucleotides: TGTGCCAGCAGTGCTTGGTCGGCAGGGACGAACACTGAAGCTTTCTTT. It yields the protein CASSAWSAGTNTEAFF. The chain is built from TRBV6-1 and TRBJ1-1; possible D gene TRBD1, 5 bases. V dropped 4 bases and J dropped 1 base, with 16 bases sitting between them. The length of the CDR3 is 16 residues. In germline, CDR1 is MNHNS, CDR2 SASEGT.

This sequence joins TRBV6-1 and TRBJ1-1; D remains unclear. V was clipped by 1 base and J by 6 bases, with 18 bases between them. Germline values: CDR1 MNHNS, CDR2 SASEGT. The CDR3 covers 16 residues. The CDR3 nucleotides are TGTGCCAGCAGTGAAGGTGTTAGTTGGAGGGCCTCTGAAGCTTTCTTT. Amino acid sequence: CASSEGVSWRASEAFF.

The rearrangement joins TRBV2 to TRBJ2-1; tentatively, D is TRBD1 or TRBD2 (6 bases each). The CDR3 runs 17 residues. V dropped 6 bases and J dropped 3 bases, with 21 bases sitting between them. Germline assignment: CDR1 SNHLY and CDR2 FYNNEI. The CDR3 loop is CASSFSGGPTYYNEQFF. As DNA, the CDR3 is TGTGCCAGCAGCTTTAGTGGGGGGCCGACTTACTACAATGAGCAGTTCTTC.

The chain employs TRBV6-1 and TRBJ1-2, with unresolved D. Germline-derived CDR1 and CDR2 are MNHNS and SASEGT. This CDR3 region has 13 residues. V lost 2 bases and J lost 8, with 12 bases in between. CDR3 amino acids: CASSERGFQGYTF. The CDR3 nucleotides are TGTGCCAGCAGTGAACGAGGGTTTCAAGGCTACACCTTC.

J is TRBJ2-7 and V is TRBV28; D unclear. Germline values: CDR1 MDHEN, CDR2 SYDVKM. The CDR3 is 11 residues long. The V and J ends lost 3 bases and 7 bases respectively, with 7 bases between them. The CDR3 DNA is TGTGCCAGCAGTTTTATGGGGGAGCAGTACTTC. It yields the protein CASSFMGEQYF. The whole variable domain, remainder taken from reference TRBV28 and TRBJ2-7, is DVKVTQSSRYLVKRTGEKVFLECVQDMDHENMFWYRQDPGLGLRLIYFSYDVKMKEKGDIPEGYSVSREKKERFSLILESASTNQTSMYLCASSFMGEQYFGPGTRLTVT.

This clone was recorded a few times. The rearrangement links TRBV6-5 to TRBJ1-5; tentatively, D is TRBD1 (5 bases). Germline CDR1 MNHEY, CDR2 SVGAGI. V was cut by 5 bases and J by 0 bases, with 11 bases left in between. The length of the CDR3 is 15 residues. The CDR3 nucleotides are TGTGCCAGCAGTCGAAGCAGGGATAGCAATCAGCCCCAGCATTTT. It specifies CASSRSRDSNQPQHF.

The chain couples TRBV18 to TRBJ2-7; unclear D gene. The CDR3 length is 13 residues. Trimming left V 4 bases short and J 4 bases short, with 11 bases between. Germline CDR1 reads KGHSH; CDR2 reads LQKENI. The CDR3 nucleotides are TGTGCCAGCTCACTGGGAAGCTCGTACGAGCAGTACTTC. Protein: CASSLGSSYEQYF.

The chain recombines TRBV7-9 with TRBJ2-1, with D perhaps given as TRBD1 or TRBD2 (5 bases each). Germline lookup yields CDR1 SEHNR and CDR2 FQNEAQ (reference sequence). V shed 2 bases and J shed 0 bases, with 8 bases lying between them. The CDR3 is 15 amino acids. CDR3 sequence: CASSLLGVSYNEQFF. The CDR3 nucleotides read TGTGCCAGCAGCTTATTGGGGGTCTCCTACAATGAGCAGTTCTTC.